This T cell receptor (beta chain) originates from a study of OX40 agonist ivuxolimab in advanced cancers. Study information: Earlier treatment with anti-PD-1, anti-PD-L1 or anti-CTLA-4 was permitted, and about 40% had received some. Two patients with cutaneous melanoma and one with hepatocellular carcinoma, three in total, showed partial responses. Study results and caveats: Normalized expansion of T-cell clones was also low for some nonresponders. Antigens targeted by the expanded peripheral T cells were not determined.

The method was immunoSEQ multiplex PCR; TCRdb's version includes in-frame clones alone and lacks a portion of them. Among about 62,000 clones listed, about 85% were seen once. For this clone: The antigen is unknown.

CDR3 size: 15 residues. Per the germline V gene, CDR1 is SGHTA and CDR2 is FQGTGA. V shed 2 bases and J 4 bases; nucleotides not matched to a gene: 4. The source was CD4+ or CD8+ T cells sorted from blood, collected in a trial of the OX40 agonist ivuxolimab. The V and J genes are TRBV7-3 and TRBJ2-2; 7 nucleotides agree with TRBD2. This TCR was recovered from an adult with an advanced solid tumor such as melanoma, head and neck, liver or kidney cancer. The CDR3 region has the DNA TGTGCCAGCAGCTTAGCTAGCGGAAGCACCGGGGAGCTGTTTTTT. Translating gives CASSLASGSTGELFF.